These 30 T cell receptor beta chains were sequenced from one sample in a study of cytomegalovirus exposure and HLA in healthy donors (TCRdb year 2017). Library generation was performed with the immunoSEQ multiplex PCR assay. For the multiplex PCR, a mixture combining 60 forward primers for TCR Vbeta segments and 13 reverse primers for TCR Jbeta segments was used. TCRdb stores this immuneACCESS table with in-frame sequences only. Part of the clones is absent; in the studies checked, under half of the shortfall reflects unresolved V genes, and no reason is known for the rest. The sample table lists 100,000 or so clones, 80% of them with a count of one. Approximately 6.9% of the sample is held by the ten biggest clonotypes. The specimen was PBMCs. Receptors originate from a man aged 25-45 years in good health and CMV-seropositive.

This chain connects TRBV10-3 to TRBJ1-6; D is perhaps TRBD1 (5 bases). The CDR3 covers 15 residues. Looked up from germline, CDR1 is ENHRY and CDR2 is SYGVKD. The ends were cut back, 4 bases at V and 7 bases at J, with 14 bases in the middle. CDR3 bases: TGTGCCATCAGTGGTTTCGGGGGTCCAAATTCACCCCTCCACTTT. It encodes CAISGFGGPNSPLHF.

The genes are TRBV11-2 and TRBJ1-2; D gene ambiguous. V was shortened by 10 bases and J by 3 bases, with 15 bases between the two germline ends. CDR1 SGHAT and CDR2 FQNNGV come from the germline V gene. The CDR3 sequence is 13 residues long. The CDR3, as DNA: TGTGCCACCTCGCCCGCGGGAGACTATGGCTACACCTTC. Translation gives CATSPAGDYGYTF.

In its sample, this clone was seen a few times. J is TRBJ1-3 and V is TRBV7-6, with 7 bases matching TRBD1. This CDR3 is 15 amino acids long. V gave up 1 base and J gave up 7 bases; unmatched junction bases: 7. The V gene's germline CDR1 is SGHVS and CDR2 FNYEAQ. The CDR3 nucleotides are TGTGCCAGCAGCTTAGAAGGGACAGAGCGCAACACCATATATTTT. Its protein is CASSLEGTERNTIYF.

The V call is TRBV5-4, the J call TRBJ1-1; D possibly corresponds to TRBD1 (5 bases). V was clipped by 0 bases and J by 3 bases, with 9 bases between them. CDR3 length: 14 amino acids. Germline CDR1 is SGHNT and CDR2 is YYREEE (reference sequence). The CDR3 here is CASSLGFRDTEAFF. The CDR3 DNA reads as TGTGCCAGCAGCTTGGGGTTCAGGGACACTGAAGCTTTCTTT.

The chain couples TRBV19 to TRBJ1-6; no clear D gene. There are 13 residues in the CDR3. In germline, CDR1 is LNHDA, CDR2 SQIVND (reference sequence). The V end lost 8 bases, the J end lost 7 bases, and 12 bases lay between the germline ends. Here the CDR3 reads CASRLGFNSPLHF. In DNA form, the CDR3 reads TGTGCCAGTCGCCTAGGTTTCAATTCACCCCTCCACTTT.

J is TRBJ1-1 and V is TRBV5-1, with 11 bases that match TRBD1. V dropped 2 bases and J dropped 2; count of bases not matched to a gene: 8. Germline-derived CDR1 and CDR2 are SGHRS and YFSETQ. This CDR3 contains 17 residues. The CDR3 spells CASSLGWTGGANTEAFF. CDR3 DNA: TGCGCCAGCAGCTTAGGGTGGACAGGGGGCGCAAACACTGAAGCTTTCTTT.

The CDR3 spells CASSQPGGRSSTDTQYF. In nucleotides, the CDR3 is TGCGCCAGCAGCCAACCGGGGGGGAGATCAAGCACAGATACGCAGTATTTT. The chain couples TRBV4-1 to TRBJ2-3; 8 nucleotides line up with TRBD2. Germline CDR1 is MGHRA and CDR2 is YSYEKL. The V and J ends lost 2 bases and 0 bases, in that order; junction bases with no gene match: 7. This CDR3 has 17 residues.

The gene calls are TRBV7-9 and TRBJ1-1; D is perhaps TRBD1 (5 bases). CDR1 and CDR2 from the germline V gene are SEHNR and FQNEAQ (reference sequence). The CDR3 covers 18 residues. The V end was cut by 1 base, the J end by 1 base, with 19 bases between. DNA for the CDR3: TGTGCCAGCAGCTTAGAACAGGCTGACCCTTACGGGAACACTGAAGCTTTCTTT. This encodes CASSLEQADPYGNTEAFF.

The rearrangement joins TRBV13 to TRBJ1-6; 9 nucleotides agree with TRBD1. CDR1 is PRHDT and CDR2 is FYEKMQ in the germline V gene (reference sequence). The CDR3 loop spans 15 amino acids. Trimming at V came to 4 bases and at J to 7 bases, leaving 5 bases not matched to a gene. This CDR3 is CASSWGQGGNSPLHF. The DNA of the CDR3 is TGTGCCAGCAGCTGGGGACAGGGTGGGAATTCACCCCTCCACTTT.

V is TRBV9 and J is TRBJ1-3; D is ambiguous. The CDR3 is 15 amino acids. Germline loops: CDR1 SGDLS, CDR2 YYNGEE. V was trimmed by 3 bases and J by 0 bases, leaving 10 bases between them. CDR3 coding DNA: TGTGCCAGCAGCGAGGAACGGAGCTCTGGAAACACCATATATTTT. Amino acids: CASSEERSSGNTIYF. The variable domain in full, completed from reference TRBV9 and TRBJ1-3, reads DSGVTQTPKHLITATGQRVTLRCSPRSGDLSVYWYQQSLDQGLQFLIQYYNGEERAKGNILERFSAQQFPDLHSELNLSSLELGDSALYFCASSEERSSGNTIYFGEGSWLTVV.

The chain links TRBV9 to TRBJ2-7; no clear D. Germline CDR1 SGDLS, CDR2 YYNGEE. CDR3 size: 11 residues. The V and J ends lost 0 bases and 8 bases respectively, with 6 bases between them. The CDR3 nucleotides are TGTGCCAGCAGCGTAGAACTTAAGCAGTACTTC. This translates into CASSVELKQYF.

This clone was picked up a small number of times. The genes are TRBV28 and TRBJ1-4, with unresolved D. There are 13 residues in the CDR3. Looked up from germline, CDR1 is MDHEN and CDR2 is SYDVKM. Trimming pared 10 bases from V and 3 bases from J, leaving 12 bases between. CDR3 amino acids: CATLGGANEKLFF. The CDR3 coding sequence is TGTGCCACCCTTGGCGGGGCTAATGAAAAACTGTTTTTT.

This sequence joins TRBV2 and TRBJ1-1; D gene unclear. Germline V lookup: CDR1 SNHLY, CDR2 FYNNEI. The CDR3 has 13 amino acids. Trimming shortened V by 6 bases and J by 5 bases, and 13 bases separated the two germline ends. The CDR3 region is CASRAEGSTEAFF. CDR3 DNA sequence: TGTGCCAGCAGGGCCGAGGGCTCTACTGAAGCTTTCTTT.

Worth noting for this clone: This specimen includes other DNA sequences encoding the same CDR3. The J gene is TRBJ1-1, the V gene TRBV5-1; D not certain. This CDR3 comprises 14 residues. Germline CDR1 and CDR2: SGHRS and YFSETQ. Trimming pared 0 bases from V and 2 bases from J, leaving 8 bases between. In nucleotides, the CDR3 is TGCGCCAGCAGCTTGGCCACAGCAAACACTGAAGCTTTCTTT. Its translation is CASSLATANTEAFF. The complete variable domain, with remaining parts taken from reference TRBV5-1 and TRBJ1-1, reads KAGVTQTPRYLIKTRGQQVTLSCSPISGHRSVSWYQQTPGQGLQFLFEYFSETQRNKGNFPGRFSGRQFSNSRSEMNVSTLELGDSALYLCASSLATANTEAFFGQGTRLTVV.

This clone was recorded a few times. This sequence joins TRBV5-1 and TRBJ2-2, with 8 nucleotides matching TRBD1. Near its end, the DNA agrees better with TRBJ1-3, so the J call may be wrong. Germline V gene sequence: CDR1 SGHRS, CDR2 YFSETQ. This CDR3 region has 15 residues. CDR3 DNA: TGCGCCAGCAGCCCGACAGGGGTCTCTGGAAACACCATATATTTT. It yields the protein CASSPTGVSGNTIYF.

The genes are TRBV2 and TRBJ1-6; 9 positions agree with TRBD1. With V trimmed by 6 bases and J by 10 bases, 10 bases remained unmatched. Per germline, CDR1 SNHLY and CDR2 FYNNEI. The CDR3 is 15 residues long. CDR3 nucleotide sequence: TGTGCCAGCAGCGGGGACAGGGCGATGGGCTCACCCCTCCACTTT. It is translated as CASSGDRAMGSPLHF.

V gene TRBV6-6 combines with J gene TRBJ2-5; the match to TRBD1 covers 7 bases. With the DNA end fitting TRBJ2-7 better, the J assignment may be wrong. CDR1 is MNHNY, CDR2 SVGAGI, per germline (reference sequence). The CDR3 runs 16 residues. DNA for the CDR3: TGTGCCAGCAGTACGGGCAGGGTTGCAGGGGGAGACGAGCAGTACTTC. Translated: CASSTGRVAGGDEQYF.

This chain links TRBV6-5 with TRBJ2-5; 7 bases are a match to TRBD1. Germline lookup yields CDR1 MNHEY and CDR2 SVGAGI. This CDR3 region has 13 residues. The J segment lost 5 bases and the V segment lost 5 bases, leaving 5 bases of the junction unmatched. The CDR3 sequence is CASSTRDSETQYF. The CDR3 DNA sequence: TGTGCCAGCAGTACCCGGGACAGCGAGACCCAGTACTTC.

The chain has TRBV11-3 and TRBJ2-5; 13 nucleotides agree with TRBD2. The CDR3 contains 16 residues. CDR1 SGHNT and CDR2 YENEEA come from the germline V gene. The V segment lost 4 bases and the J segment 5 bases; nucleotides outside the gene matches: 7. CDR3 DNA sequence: TGTGCCAGCAGCTCCGGACTAGCGGGGGATGGCGAGACCCAGTACTTC. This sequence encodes CASSSGLAGDGETQYF.

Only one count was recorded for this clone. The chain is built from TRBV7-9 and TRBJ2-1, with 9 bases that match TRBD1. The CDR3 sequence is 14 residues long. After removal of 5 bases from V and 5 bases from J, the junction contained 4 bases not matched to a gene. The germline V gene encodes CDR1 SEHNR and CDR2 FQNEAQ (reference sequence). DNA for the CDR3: TGTGCCAGCAGCCACTGGGACAGGGACAATGAGCAGTTCTTC. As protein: CASSHWDRDNEQFF.

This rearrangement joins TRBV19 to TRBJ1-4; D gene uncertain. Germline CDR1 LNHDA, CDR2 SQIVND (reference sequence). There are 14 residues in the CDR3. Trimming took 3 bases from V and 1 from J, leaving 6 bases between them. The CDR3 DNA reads TGTGCCAGTAGTATCGGGTTAACTAATGAAAAACTGTTTTTT. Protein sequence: CASSIGLTNEKLFF.

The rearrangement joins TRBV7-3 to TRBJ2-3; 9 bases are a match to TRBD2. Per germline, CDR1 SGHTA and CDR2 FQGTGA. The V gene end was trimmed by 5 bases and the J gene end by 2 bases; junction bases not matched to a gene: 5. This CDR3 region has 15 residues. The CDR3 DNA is TGTGCCAGCAGCCCCGGGACTAGCTTCACAGATACGCAGTATTTT. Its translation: CASSPGTSFTDTQYF.

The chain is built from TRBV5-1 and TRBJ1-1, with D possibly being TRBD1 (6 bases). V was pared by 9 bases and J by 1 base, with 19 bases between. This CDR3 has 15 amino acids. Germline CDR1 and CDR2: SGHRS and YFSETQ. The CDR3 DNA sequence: TGCGCCACCCGTAGCGTCGGGGGGGCGAACACTGAAGCTTTCTTT. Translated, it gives CATRSVGGANTEAFF.

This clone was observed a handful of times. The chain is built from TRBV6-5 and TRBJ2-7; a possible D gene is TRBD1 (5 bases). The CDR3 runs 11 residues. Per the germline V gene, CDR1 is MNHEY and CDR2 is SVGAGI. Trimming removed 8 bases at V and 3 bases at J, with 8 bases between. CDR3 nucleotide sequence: TGTGCCAGCGTTCAGGGCTACGAGCAGTACTTC. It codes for CASVQGYEQYF.

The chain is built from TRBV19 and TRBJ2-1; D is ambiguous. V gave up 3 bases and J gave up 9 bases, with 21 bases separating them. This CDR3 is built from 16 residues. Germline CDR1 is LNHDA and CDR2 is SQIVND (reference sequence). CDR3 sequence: CASSILRDFKESEQFF. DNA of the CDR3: TGTGCCAGTAGTATTCTACGAGACTTCAAGGAGAGTGAGCAGTTCTTC.

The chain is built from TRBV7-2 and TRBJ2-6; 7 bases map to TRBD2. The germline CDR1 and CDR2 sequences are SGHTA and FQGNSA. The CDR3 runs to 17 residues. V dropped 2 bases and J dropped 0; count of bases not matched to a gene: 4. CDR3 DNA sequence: TGTGCCAGCAGCTTACACGGGGGGAACTCTGGGGCCAACGTCCTGACTTTC. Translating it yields CASSLHGGNSGANVLTF. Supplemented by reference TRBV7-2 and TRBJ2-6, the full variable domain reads GAGVSQSPSNKVTEKGKDVELRCDPISGHTALYWYRQSLGQGLEFLIYFQGNSAPDKSGLPSDRFSAERTGGSVSTLTIQRTQQEDSAVYLCASSLHGGNSGANVLTFGAGSRLTVL.

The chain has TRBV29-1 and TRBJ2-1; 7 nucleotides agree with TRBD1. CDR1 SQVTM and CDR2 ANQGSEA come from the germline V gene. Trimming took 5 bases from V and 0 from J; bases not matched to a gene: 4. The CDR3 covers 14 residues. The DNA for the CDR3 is TGCAGCGTTTCCGGGACAGCCTCCTACAATGAGCAGTTCTTC. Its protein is CSVSGTASYNEQFF.

The DNA for the CDR3 is TGTGCCAGCGAAGTTACTCGACAGGGACGTTCACCCCTCCACTTT. Its translation: CASEVTRQGRSPLHF. The chain uses TRBV6-5 and TRBJ1-6; TRBD1 agrees at 7 bases. Germline CDR1 is MNHEY and CDR2 is SVGAGI. CDR3 length: 15 residues. The junction had 13 bases not matched to a gene; V was cut back by 8 bases and J by 9 bases.

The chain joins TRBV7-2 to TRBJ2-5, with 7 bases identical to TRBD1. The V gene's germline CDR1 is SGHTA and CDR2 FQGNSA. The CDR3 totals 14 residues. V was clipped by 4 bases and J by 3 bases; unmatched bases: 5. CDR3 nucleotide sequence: TGTGCCAGCAGCTCAAACAGGGGTAAAGAGACCCAGTACTTC. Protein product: CASSSNRGKETQYF.

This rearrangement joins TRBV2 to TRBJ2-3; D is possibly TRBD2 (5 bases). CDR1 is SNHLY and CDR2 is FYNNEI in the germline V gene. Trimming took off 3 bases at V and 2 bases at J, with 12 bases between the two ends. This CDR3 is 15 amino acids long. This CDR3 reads CASSESSAYTDTQYF. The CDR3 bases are TGTGCCAGCAGTGAGAGTAGCGCTTACACAGATACGCAGTATTTT.